The 30 T cell receptor beta chains below were found in one sample sequenced in a study of T-cell memory formation after mild COVID-19. TCRdb passed the 5' RACE reads through MiXCR, listing each CDR3 protein once. Among about 140,000 distinct CDR3 sequences listed, about 14% were seen once. Sequencing was performed on PBMCs or a T cell subset sorted from them (not recorded which). These TCRs come from an adult woman who had mild COVID-19 (a few samples of this study predate the infection). Cell type and time point are not known.

The chain links TRBV30 to TRBJ2-7, with TRBD1 as a possible D gene (5 bases). CDR1 is GTSNPN and CDR2 is SVGIG in the germline V gene (reference sequence). The CDR3 extends over 14 amino acids. V was pared by 8 bases and J by 2 bases, with 19 bases between. In DNA form, the CDR3 reads TGTGCCGCCATCAGGGCGATCTCCCCCTACGAGCAGTACTTC. Protein: CAAIRAISPYEQYF.

The chain carries TRBV4-1 and TRBJ1-1, with D possibly being TRBD1 (5 bases). Germline values: CDR1 MGHRA, CDR2 YSYEKL. V was pared by 5 bases and J by 5 bases, with 12 bases between. The CDR3 has 13 amino acids. The CDR3 loop reads CASSDRWGTEAFF. As DNA, the CDR3 is TGCGCCAGCAGCGACCGGTGGGGGACTGAAGCTTTCTTT.

Only a few counts were recorded for this clonotype. This chain joins TRBV12-3 or TRBV12-4 and TRBJ1-1, with D tentatively TRBD1 (6 bases). The CDR3 loop spans 14 amino acids. Trimming left V 2 bases short and J 1 base short, with 8 bases between. The CDR3 loop is CASSLRGGNTEAFF. As DNA, the CDR3 is TGTGCCAGCAGTTTAAGGGGGGGGAACACTGAAGCTTTCTTT.

This clonotype was seen only a few times. The chain employs TRBV6-5 and TRBJ2-2; 8 bases are shared with TRBD2. This CDR3 is 17 amino acids long. Unmatched junction bases numbered 3, after V lost 0 bases and J lost 0 bases. Per germline, CDR1 MNHEY and CDR2 SVGAGI. This CDR3 reads CASSYSISGANTGELFF. CDR3 DNA sequence: TGTGCCAGCAGTTACTCGATTAGCGGGGCGAACACCGGGGAGCTGTTTTTT.

This clonotype was detected a few times. The genes are TRBV29-1 and TRBJ2-3, with TRBD1 matching over 8 bases. CDR3 length equals 15 residues. V dropped 4 bases and J dropped 1; count of bases not matched to a gene: 7. Germline CDR1 and CDR2: SQVTM and ANQGSEA. CDR3 sequence reads: CSVAGGAGRTDTQYF. DNA of the CDR3: TGCAGCGTTGCAGGGGGCGCGGGGCGCACAGATACGCAGTATTTT.

The V call is TRBV7-9, the J call TRBJ2-7; TRBD1 aligns across 9 bases. Germline CDR1 SEHNR, CDR2 FQNEAQ (reference sequence). With 2 bases clipped from V and 5 bases from J, the junction kept 4 bases outside the gene matches. The CDR3 runs 14 residues. The CDR3 sequence: CASSLTRDRDEQYF. For the CDR3, the DNA is TGTGCCAGCAGCTTAACTCGGGACAGGGACGAGCAGTACTTC.

The V gene is TRBV12-3 or TRBV12-4, the J gene TRBJ2-3; D remains unclear. The V and J ends lost 2 bases and 6 bases respectively, with 9 bases between them. This CDR3 is 13 amino acids long. The chain's CDR3 is CASSLYPGDTQYF. The CDR3 DNA sequence: TGTGCCAGCAGTTTATACCCCGGGGATACGCAGTATTTT.

This CDR3 is CASSQDGGEWRADTQYF. The CDR3 region has the DNA TGTGCCAGCAGCCAAGATGGAGGAGAATGGAGGGCAGATACGCAGTATTTT. The chain links TRBV4-2 to TRBJ2-3; D is possibly TRBD2 (6 bases). CDR1 is LGHNA and CDR2 is YNFKEQ in the germline V gene. Trimming pared 0 bases from V and 4 bases from J, leaving 17 bases between. This CDR3 is built from 17 residues.

The CDR3 region is CASSETDRGSGELFF. DNA of the CDR3: TGTGCCAGCAGCGAAACGGACAGGGGATCCGGGGAGCTGTTTTTT. This rearrangement joins TRBV7-6 to TRBJ2-2; 9 positions match TRBD1. The CDR3 has 15 residues. The germline gives CDR1 SGHVS, CDR2 FNYEAQ. J gave up 6 bases and V 5 bases, and 7 bases lay outside the gene matches. The whole variable domain, filled in from reference TRBV7-6 and TRBJ2-2, reads GAGVSQSPRYKVTKRGQDVALRCDPISGHVSLYWYRQALGQGPEFLTYFNYEAQQDKSGLPNDRFSAERPEGSISTLTIQRTEQRDSAMYRCASSETDRGSGELFFGEGSRLTVL.

This clonotype was detected only a few times. The chain is built from TRBV7-9 and TRBJ1-1, with D perhaps matching TRBD1 (6 bases). The CDR3 consists of 14 residues. The germline V gene encodes CDR1 SEHNR and CDR2 FQNEAQ (reference sequence). Between the trimmed V and J ends, which lost 2 bases and 4 bases, there was a span of 11 bases. The CDR3 region has the DNA TGTGCCAGCAGCTTATCCACAGGGAGCACTGAAGCTTTCTTT. Protein: CASSLSTGSTEAFF. The variable domain in full, with the rest retrieved from reference TRBV7-9 and TRBJ1-1, is DTGVSQNPRHKITKRGQNVTFRCDPISEHNRLYWYRQTLGQGPEFLTYFQNEAQLEKSRLLSDRFSAERPKGSFSTLEIQRTEQGDSAMYLCASSLSTGSTEAFFGQGTRLTVV.

The chain carries TRBV9 and TRBJ2-1; D is undetermined. This CDR3 contains 11 residues. V lost 4 bases to trimming and J lost 5 bases, with 4 bases between them. Germline CDR1 reads SGDLS; CDR2 reads YYNGEE. The CDR3 loop reads CASSSNNEQFF. The CDR3 DNA reads as TGTGCCAGCAGCTCGAACAATGAGCAGTTCTTC. Using reference TRBV9 and TRBJ2-1 for the parts outside the CDR3, the full variable domain is DSGVTQTPKHLITATGQRVTLRCSPRSGDLSVYWYQQSLDQGLQFLIQYYNGEERAKGNILERFSAQQFPDLHSELNLSSLELGDSALYFCASSSNNEQFFGPGTRLTVL.

This clonotype was picked up a small number of times. The rearrangement uses TRBV6-2 or TRBV6-3 and TRBJ2-1; D possibly corresponds to TRBD2 (5 bases). V was shortened by 7 bases and J by 5 bases, with 18 bases between the two germline ends. The germline CDR1 and CDR2 sequences are MNHEY and SVGEGT. The CDR3 has 15 amino acids. CDR3 amino acids: CASTLARGPHNEQFF. The CDR3 coding sequence is TGTGCCAGCACCCTAGCCCGCGGACCGCACAATGAGCAGTTCTTC.

This clonotype was picked up a small number of times. The chain has TRBV20-1 and TRBJ2-4, with 7 bases lining up with TRBD2. V was pared by 3 bases and J by 1 base, with 12 bases of the junction left unmatched. The CDR3 has 17 residues. Looked up from germline, CDR1 is DFQATT and CDR2 is SNEGSKA (reference sequence). The CDR3 DNA is TGCAGTGCTAGGTTCAATCGGGGGGTAATGGCCAAAAACATTCAGTACTTC. It is translated as CSARFNRGVMAKNIQYF.

This clonotype turned up a few times. V usage is TRBV6-5 and J usage is TRBJ2-2; D could derive from TRBD1 or TRBD2 (5 bases each). Germline-derived CDR1 and CDR2 are MNHEY and SVGAGI. The CDR3 is 14 amino acids. V lost 0 bases and J 5 bases, leaving 7 bases between the germline ends. CDR3 in DNA: TGTGCCAGCAGTTACTCGGGACCAACCGGGGAGCTGTTTTTT. It translates to CASSYSGPTGELFF.

The chain couples TRBV6-5 to TRBJ2-7, with 9 bases matching TRBD1. The CDR3 totals 15 residues. Germline V gene lookup returns CDR1 MNHEY and CDR2 SVGAGI. Unmatched junction bases numbered 4, after V lost 0 bases and J lost 4 bases. The CDR3 here is CASSYSRDRVYEQYF. Written as DNA, the CDR3 is TGTGCCAGCAGTTACTCCCGGGACAGGGTATACGAGCAGTACTTC.

V is TRBV9 and J is TRBJ1-1; D may be TRBD1 (5 bases). In germline, CDR1 is SGDLS, CDR2 YYNGEE. Between the trimmed V and J ends, which lost 0 bases and 3 bases, there was a span of 9 bases. The CDR3 sequence is 14 residues long. The CDR3 spells CASSVGWTHTEAFF. CDR3 nucleotide sequence: TGTGCCAGCAGCGTAGGGTGGACACACACTGAAGCTTTCTTT.

This clonotype turned up a few times. The V and J genes are TRBV12-3 or TRBV12-4 and TRBJ2-1, with TRBD2 as a possible D gene (7 bases). V was trimmed by 6 bases and J by 8 bases, leaving 23 bases between them. The CDR3 is made up of 16 amino acids. CDR3 sequence (DNA): TGTGCCAGCAGGACCGGAACAGGGACTCGGGGGGATGAGCAGTTCTTC. As protein: CASRTGTGTRGDEQFF.

J is TRBJ2-7 and V is TRBV6-1; D is perhaps TRBD2 (6 bases). Germline lookup yields CDR1 MNHNS and CDR2 SASEGT. The length of the CDR3 is 15 residues. The V end was cut by 4 bases, the J end by 4 bases, with 17 bases between. The CDR3 sequence is CASSGRVHTPYEQYF. For the CDR3, the DNA is TGTGCCAGCAGTGGGAGGGTTCATACCCCGTACGAGCAGTACTTC.

This sequence joins TRBV5-4 and TRBJ2-1; the D gene is possibly TRBD2 (6 bases). CDR1 and CDR2 from the germline V gene are SGHNT and YYREEE (reference sequence). V dropped 4 bases and J dropped 0 bases, with 17 bases sitting between them. The CDR3 is 17 residues long. CDR3 DNA: TGTGCCAGCAGCCAACCCACTAGCCGGAGCTCCTACAATGAGCAGTTCTTC. Amino acid sequence: CASSQPTSRSSYNEQFF.

This clonotype was recorded a few times. This sequence joins TRBV11-2 and TRBJ2-7; 8 bases align to TRBD2. J was trimmed by 0 bases and V by 3 bases; bases with no gene match: 4. This CDR3 has 15 residues. Germline CDR1 SGHAT, CDR2 FQNNGV. Here the CDR3 DNA reads TGTGCCAGCAGCTTTAGCGGGGCGGGCTCCTACGAGCAGTACTTC. Amino acids: CASSFSGAGSYEQYF. The variable domain in full, completed from reference TRBV11-2 and TRBJ2-7, reads EAGVAQSPRYKIIEKRQSVAFWCNPISGHATLYWYQQILGQGPKLLIQFQNNGVVDDSQLPKDRFSAERLKGVDSTLKIQPAKLEDSAVYLCASSFSGAGSYEQYFGPGTRLTVT.

This clonotype occurred many times. The chain links TRBV7-9 to TRBJ2-1; tentative D call: TRBD2 (6 bases). Germline loops: CDR1 SEHNR, CDR2 FQNEAQ (reference sequence). V was pared by 3 bases and J by 3 bases, with 18 bases between. This CDR3 is built from 17 residues. CDR3 residues: CASSFGRLARDYNEQFF. As DNA, the CDR3 is TGTGCCAGCAGCTTTGGCCGGCTAGCGAGAGACTACAATGAGCAGTTCTTC.

The chain employs TRBV9 and TRBJ2-7, with 8 positions matching TRBD1. The CDR3 runs to 14 residues. Germline lookup yields CDR1 SGDLS and CDR2 YYNGEE. With 4 bases clipped from V and 2 bases from J, the junction kept 5 bases outside the gene matches. The CDR3 is CASSRTGSAYEQYF. The CDR3 coding sequence is TGTGCCAGCAGCCGGACAGGGTCGGCCTACGAGCAGTACTTC. The variable domain in full, with the rest retrieved from reference TRBV9 and TRBJ2-7, is DSGVTQTPKHLITATGQRVTLRCSPRSGDLSVYWYQQSLDQGLQFLIQYYNGEERAKGNILERFSAQQFPDLHSELNLSSLELGDSALYFCASSRTGSAYEQYFGPGTRLTVT.

The CDR3 coding sequence is TGTGCCACCAGTGATGTGGACAACTACGAGCAGTACTTC. Translating gives CATSDVDNYEQYF. V is TRBV24-1 and J is TRBJ2-7; a weak D match, TRBD1 (5 bases). CDR1 and CDR2 from the germline V gene are KGHDR and SFDVKD. With 3 bases removed from V and 3 bases from J, the gap between germline ends came to 8 bases. The CDR3 sequence is 13 residues long.

This clonotype was observed a few times. The chain uses TRBV24-1 and TRBJ2-1, with D perhaps TRBD1 or TRBD2 (7 bases each). The germline V gene has CDR1 KGHDR and CDR2 SFDVKD. V lost 4 bases to trimming and J lost 8 bases, with 20 bases between them. This CDR3 has 16 residues. The CDR3 nucleotides read TGTGCCACCAGTGACCAGGGGGGGCCCCTGGGAGATGAGCAGTTCTTC. This translates into CATSDQGGPLGDEQFF.

This clonotype was detected only a few times. This chain connects TRBV7-3 to TRBJ2-1, with D perhaps matching TRBD2 (6 bases). The CDR3 has 16 residues. CDR1 and CDR2 from the germline V gene are SGHTA and FQGTGA. With 2 bases removed from V and 3 bases from J, the gap between germline ends came to 14 bases. CDR3 sequence: CASSLGGSPFYNEQFF. Here the CDR3 DNA reads TGTGCCAGCAGCTTAGGGGGGTCACCCTTCTACAATGAGCAGTTCTTC.

The table lists this clonotype with many counts. This rearrangement joins TRBV2 to TRBJ1-3; D gene uncertain. V lost 6 bases, J lost 1 base, and 7 bases lay in between. The length of the CDR3 is 13 residues. The germline V gene has CDR1 SNHLY and CDR2 FYNNEI. The CDR3 coding sequence is TGTGCCAGCAGATCGAGGTCTGGAAACACCATATATTTT. It yields the protein CASRSRSGNTIYF.

The gene calls are TRBV15 and TRBJ2-1, with D possibly matching TRBD2 (7 bases). The CDR3 sequence is 14 residues long. V lost 3 bases and J lost 8, with 14 bases in between. Germline-derived CDR1 and CDR2 are LNHNV and YYDKDF (reference sequence). CDR3 coding DNA: TGTGCCACCAGCAGGGAGAGGGGGGGCGATGAGCAGTTCTTC. Protein: CATSRERGGDEQFF. The entire variable domain, with the rest obtained from reference TRBV15 and TRBJ2-1, is as follows: DAMVIQNPRYQVTQFGKPVTLSCSQTLNHNVMYWYQQKSSQAPKLLFHYYDKDFNNEADTPDNFQSRRPNTSFCFLDIRSPGLGDTAMYLCATSRERGGDEQFFGPGTRLTVL.

This clonotype was observed many times. This sequence joins TRBV19 and TRBJ2-1; D is possibly TRBD1 (5 bases). Per germline, CDR1 LNHDA and CDR2 SQIVND (reference sequence). The CDR3 has 13 residues. Trimming took off 6 bases at V and 6 bases at J, with 12 bases between the two ends. DNA of the CDR3: TGTGCCAGTAGCCAGACAGAAATCAATGAGCAGTTCTTC. The encoded protein is CASSQTEINEQFF.

The chain uses TRBV19 and TRBJ2-1; D is unresolved. CDR3 length: 12 amino acids. V was pared by 1 base and J by 3 bases, with 1 base between. Germline V lookup: CDR1 LNHDA, CDR2 SQIVND (reference sequence). The CDR3 DNA reads TGTGCCAGTAGTATAGGCTACAATGAGCAGTTCTTC. Its translation: CASSIGYNEQFF.

This clonotype has ten or more counts. This chain uses TRBV24-1 with TRBJ2-1; the match to TRBD1 covers 8 bases. This CDR3 has 17 residues. Germline V gives CDR1 KGHDR, CDR2 SFDVKD. V dropped 1 base and J dropped 9; count of bases not matched to a gene: 13. This CDR3 is CATSDFPTDRGVGEQFF. DNA for the CDR3: TGTGCCACCAGTGATTTTCCGACTGACAGGGGAGTGGGTGAGCAGTTCTTC.